This TCR beta chain was documented in a study of OX40 agonist ivuxolimab in advanced cancers. The CDR3 runs to 13 residues. Germline V gives CDR1 SGHTA, CDR2 FQGTGA. V was shortened by 5 bases and J by 8 bases, with 10 bases between the two germline ends. The table came from immunoSEQ multiplex PCR; TCRdb's copy has only in-frame clones and leaves some out. The sample shows approximately 77,000 clones, about 82% of them seen only once. This sequence joins TRBV7-3 and TRBJ1-6; D not certain. This specimen was CD4+ or CD8+ T cells sorted from blood, taken in a trial of the OX40 agonist ivuxolimab. The receptor was derived from an adult with an advanced solid tumor such as melanoma, head and neck, liver or kidney cancer. Written as DNA, the CDR3 is TGTGCCAGCAGCCCGGCCGCCGATTCACCCCTCCACTTT. It encodes CASSPAADSPLHF. Combining the CDR3 with reference TRBV7-3 and TRBJ1-6 gives the whole variable domain GAGVSQTPSNKVTEKGKYVELRCDPISGHTALYWYRQSLGQGPEFLIYFQGTGAADDSGLPNDRFFAVRPEGSVSTLKIQRTERGDSAVYLCASSPAADSPLHFGNGTRLTVT.